This TCR beta chain was identified during a study of PD-L1 blockade in urothelial cancer. Study at large: Beginning in about 2014, patients received atezolizumab, given as 1,200 mg intravenously every 3 weeks. Analysis of the blood was performed 3 weeks (second dose) and 6 weeks after treatment start. T cells numbered a median of approximately 130,000 in the blood samples.

What went into each PCR as a spike was synthetic TCR analog templates. TCRdb's copy holds only in-frame clones and misses some; the assay was immunoSEQ multiplex PCR. The repertoire holds 65,000 to 90,000 clones, with about four fifths as singletons. Stated time point: pretreatment peripheral blood. Germline lookup yields CDR1 MNHEY and CDR2 SMNVEV (reference sequence). V was cut by 1 base and J by 1 base, with 10 bases left in between. The CDR3 is 15 amino acids. This clone showed up just a few times. The source of this sequence is an older woman with urothelial cancer. The V call is TRBV27, the J call TRBJ1-1; possible D gene TRBD1, 5 bases. The sample in question was PBMCs, obtained around atezolizumab (anti-PD-L1) treatment. In DNA, the CDR3 is TGTGCCAGCAGTTTATGGCGGGGCTGGAACACTGAAGCTTTCTTT. Its protein product is CASSLWRGWNTEAFF.